This TCR beta chain was observed in a study of radiotherapy plus CTLA-4 blockade in lung cancer. About this clone itself: The antigen is unknown.

Broader study findings: Peripheral blood showed expansion of tumor-derived TCR clones after radiotherapy and ipilimumab.

The CDR3 runs to 17 residues. Trimming shortened V by 1 base and J by 5 bases, and 18 bases separated the two germline ends. Germline assignment: CDR1 MGHRA and CDR2 YSYEKL. The method was immunoSEQ multiplex PCR; TCRdb's version includes in-frame clones alone and lacks a portion of them. The table records approximately 52,000 clones, 70% to 80% of them present only once. The receptor's source is a human donor with non-small cell lung cancer who had a complete response to radiotherapy plus ipilimumab. The material sequenced was peripheral blood, taken from a patient treated with radiotherapy plus ipilimumab. The gene calls are TRBV4-1 and TRBJ1-5, with D uncertain. The CDR3 sequence is CASSQAPAGLNYQPQHF. The CDR3 DNA follows: TGCGCCAGCAGCCAAGCCCCCGCCGGACTCAACTATCAGCCCCAGCATTTT.